The rows below give T cell receptor beta chains drawn from one sample of a study of shared clonotypes between healthy human individuals. Profiling relied on immunoSEQ multiplex PCR, and the TCRdb table lists in-frame clones only, not all of them. The sample contains 1.5 million to 1.9 million clones, around 98% of which appear only once. Sequenced sample: naive CD4+ T cells sorted from blood. These receptors were collected from a man aged 25-45 years in good health. CDR3s leave out the opening cysteine and the closing phenylalanine or tryptophan. Clone size is not always given. Where it is, it says once, few, many or a class for expanded clones.

NA,TRBV19,TRBJ2-1,ASTLTGLAAYNEQF
NA,TRBV6-6,TRBJ2-1,ASSLLAGVKNEQF
NA,TRBV6-1,TRBJ1-5,ASSEAKRAAYSNQPQH
NA,TRBV9,TRBJ2-6,ASSVDWPGANVLT
NA,TRBV5-4,TRBJ2-1,ASSSAGASGTYYEQF
NA,TRBV7-2,TRBJ1-5,ASSLAYQPQH
NA,TRBV5-4,TRBJ1-4,ASSPRGAPEKLF
NA,TRBV2,TRBJ2-2,ASSVDPGELF
once,TRBV6-5,TRBJ1-3,ASSYSSGSSGNTIY
once,TRBV10-2,TRBJ2-1,ASRSEGRFYNEQF
NA,TRBV28,TRBJ1-1,ASIRSLNTEAF
NA,TRBV10-3,TRBJ2-5,AISDVGGEETQY
NA,TRBV19,TRBJ2-7,ASAGGVAEFGEQY
NA,TRBV7-9,TRBJ2-1,ASSFRGNEQF
NA,TRBV12-5,TRBJ2-1,ASGSAGGLIDEQF
once,TRBV9,TRBJ1-1,ASSVASKTEAF
NA,TRBV4-3,TRBJ1-4,ASSLRQGEKLF
once,TRBV11-2,TRBJ2-1,ASSLQTVEQF
NA,TRBV5-5,TRBJ1-5,ASSLVDEGQPQH
NA,TRBV5-1,TRBJ2-3,ASSPTGLAGVRTDTQY
once,TRBV5-6,TRBJ2-7,ASSRGLADTYEQY
NA,TRBV7-2,TRBJ2-7,ASSHDSWSY
NA,TRBV6-5,TRBJ2-7,ASSQGPTYEQY
NA,TRBV10-3,TRBJ2-5,AAGDSTGTQY
NA,TRBV28,TRBJ2-7,ASSTQTSGLGKTYEQY
NA,TRBV11-2,TRBJ2-5,ASSPGQGPGGTQY
NA,TRBV28,TRBJ2-7,ASSPSKHLSYEQY
NA,TRBV5-1,TRBJ2-1,ASRIDRPTNNEQF
NA,TRBV19,TRBJ2-7,ASSPGSYEQY
NA,TRBV29-1,TRBJ2-1,SVEERGKYNEQF
NA,TRBV7-9,TRBJ2-1,ASSLVRNNEQF
NA,TRBV5-5,TRBJ2-3,ASSLRLAVADTQY
NA,TRBV10-2,TRBJ2-1,ASSALAGVGEQF
NA,TRBV5-5,TRBJ2-1,ASSSSGSSYNEQF
NA,TRBV5-1,TRBJ2-2,ASRTSGRGTGELF
NA,TRBV7-9,TRBJ2-7,ASSLVTGVGEQY
NA,TRBV5-4,TRBJ2-7,ASSPRGGKSHYEQY
once,TRBV5-4,TRBJ2-7,ASSAAVEVYEQY
NA,TRBV9,TRBJ2-7,ASSVDILAPSEQY
NA,TRBV14,TRBJ2-2,ASSQGINTGELF
NA,TRBV6-5,TRBJ1-5,ASSYSGRGQPQH
NA,TRBV6-5,TRBJ2-1,ASSYAGQAGNEQF
NA,TRBV18,TRBJ2-3,ASSSRQGSTDTQY
NA,TRBV30,TRBJ1-4,AWSVMGSGQGARYEKLF
NA,TRBV5-1,TRBJ2-3,ASTPQGISTDTQY
NA,TRBV11-2,TRBJ2-6,ASSLGSSGANVLT
NA,TRBV18,TRBJ1-4,ASSPIQGIDEKLF
once,TRBV28,TRBJ2-3,ASSFRGVGTDTQY
NA,TRBV29-1,TRBJ2-2,SVGLAGDWAGELF
NA,TRBV5-6,TRBJ1-2,ASRWSVPRTGWDT
NA,TRBV7-9,TRBJ2-2,ASSPTGLGTGELF
NA,TRBV6-6,TRBJ1-1,ASSSSTGEGTEAF
NA,TRBV5-6,TRBJ1-4,ASSFGFEKLF